Described below is a single T cell receptor beta chain sequence and its context. Unstimulated regulatory T cells (CD4+CD25+CD127-), CD4+CD25- non-regulatory cells, CD4 and CD8 cells were FACS-sorted from thawed PBMCs. An overnight rest at 37°C with about 220 IU/ml IL-2 preceded regulatory T cell sorting from thawed PBMCs. This CDR3 spans 14 amino acids. The germline V and J ends were trimmed by 0 bases and 2 bases, with 9 bases remaining between them. CDR1 and CDR2 from the germline V gene are SGDLS and YYNGEE. The data derive from a study of Tregs in tolerant kidney transplant recipients. Here immunoSEQ multiplex PCR was the method, and the copy in TCRdb shows in-frame clones only, minus some. The sample holds 40,000 to 50,000 clones, roughly 89% seen once.

The rearrangement uses TRBV9 and TRBJ2-7; the D is unclear. This receptor was identified in a human donor in good health. Input material: Tregs from blood. The CDR3 DNA sequence: TGTGCCAGCAGCGTAGAGCCCACACCCTACGAGCAGTACTTC. This encodes CASSVEPTPYEQYF.